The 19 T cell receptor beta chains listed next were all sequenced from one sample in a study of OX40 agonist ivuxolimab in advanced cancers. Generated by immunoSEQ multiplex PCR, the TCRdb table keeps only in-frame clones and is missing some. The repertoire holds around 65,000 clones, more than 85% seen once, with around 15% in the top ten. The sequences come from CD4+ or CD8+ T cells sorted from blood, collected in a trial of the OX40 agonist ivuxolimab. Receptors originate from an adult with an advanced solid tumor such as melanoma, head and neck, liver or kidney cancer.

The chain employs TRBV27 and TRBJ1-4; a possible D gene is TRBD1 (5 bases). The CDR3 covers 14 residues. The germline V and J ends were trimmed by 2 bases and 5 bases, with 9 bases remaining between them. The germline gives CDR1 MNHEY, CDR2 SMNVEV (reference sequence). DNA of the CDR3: TGTGCCAGCAGTTTACAGGGTTGGAATGAAAAACTGTTTTTT. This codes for CASSLQGWNEKLFF.

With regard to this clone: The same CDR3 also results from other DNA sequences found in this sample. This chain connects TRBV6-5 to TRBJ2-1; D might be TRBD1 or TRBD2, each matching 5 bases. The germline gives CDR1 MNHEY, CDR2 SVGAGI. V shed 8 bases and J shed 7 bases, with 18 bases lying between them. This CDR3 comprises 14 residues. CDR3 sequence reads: CASSGTGTLNEQFF. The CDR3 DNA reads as TGTGCCAGCTCCGGGACGGGGACCCTGAATGAGCAGTTCTTC.

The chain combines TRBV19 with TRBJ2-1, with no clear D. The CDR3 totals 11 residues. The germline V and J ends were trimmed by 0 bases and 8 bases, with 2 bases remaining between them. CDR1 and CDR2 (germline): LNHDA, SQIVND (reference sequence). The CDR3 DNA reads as TGTGCCAGTAGTATAGACTATGAGCAGTTCTTC. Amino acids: CASSIDYEQFF.

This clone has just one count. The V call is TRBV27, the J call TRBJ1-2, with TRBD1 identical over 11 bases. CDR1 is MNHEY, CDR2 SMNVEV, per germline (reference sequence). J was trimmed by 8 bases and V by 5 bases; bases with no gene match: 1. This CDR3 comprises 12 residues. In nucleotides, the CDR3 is TGTGCCAGCAGTCGGACAGGGGGCGGCTACACCTTC. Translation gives CASSRTGGGYTF.

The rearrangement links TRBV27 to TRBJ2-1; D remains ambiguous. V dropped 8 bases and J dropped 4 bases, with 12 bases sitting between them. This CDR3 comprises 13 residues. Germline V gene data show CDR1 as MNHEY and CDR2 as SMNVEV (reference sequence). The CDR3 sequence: CASSPGLYNEQFF. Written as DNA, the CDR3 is TGTGCCAGCTCGCCGGGCCTTTACAATGAGCAGTTCTTC.

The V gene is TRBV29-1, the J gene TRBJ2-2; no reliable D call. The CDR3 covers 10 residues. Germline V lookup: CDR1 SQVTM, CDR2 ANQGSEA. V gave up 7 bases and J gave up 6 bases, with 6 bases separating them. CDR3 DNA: TGCAGCGCCCTAGCCGGGGAGCTGTTTTTT. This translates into CSALAGELFF.

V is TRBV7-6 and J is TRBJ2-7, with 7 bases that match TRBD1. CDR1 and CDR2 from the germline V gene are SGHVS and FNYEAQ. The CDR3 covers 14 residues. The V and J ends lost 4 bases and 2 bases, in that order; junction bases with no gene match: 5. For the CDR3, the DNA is TGTGCCAGCAGCTCCCCGGGACAGACCTACGAGCAGTACTTC. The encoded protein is CASSSPGQTYEQYF.

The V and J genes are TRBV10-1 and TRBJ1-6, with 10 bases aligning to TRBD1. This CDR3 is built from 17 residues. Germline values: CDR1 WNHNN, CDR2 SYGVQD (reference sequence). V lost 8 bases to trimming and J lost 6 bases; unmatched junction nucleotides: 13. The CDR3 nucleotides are TGCGCCAGCCCCGGGACAGGGGTTTTTTCCCGTAATTCACCCCTCCACTTT. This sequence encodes CASPGTGVFSRNSPLHF.

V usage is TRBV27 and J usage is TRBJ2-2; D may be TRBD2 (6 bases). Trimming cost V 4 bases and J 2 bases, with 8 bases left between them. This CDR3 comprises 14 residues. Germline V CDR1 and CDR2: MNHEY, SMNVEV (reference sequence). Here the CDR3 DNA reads TGTGCCAGCAGTTCCGGGACTAACACCGGGGAGCTGTTTTTT. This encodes CASSSGTNTGELFF.

Written as DNA, the CDR3 is TGTGCCAGCAGCTCGAACCCGGGACAGGGGGCCTACAATGAGCAGTTCTTC. This sequence encodes CASSSNPGQGAYNEQFF. The genes are TRBV7-6 and TRBJ2-1; 11 nucleotides line up with TRBD1. The CDR3 has 17 residues. Losses at the gene ends were 4 bases for V and 2 bases for J; bases not matched to a gene: 7. Germline-derived CDR1 and CDR2 are SGHVS and FNYEAQ.

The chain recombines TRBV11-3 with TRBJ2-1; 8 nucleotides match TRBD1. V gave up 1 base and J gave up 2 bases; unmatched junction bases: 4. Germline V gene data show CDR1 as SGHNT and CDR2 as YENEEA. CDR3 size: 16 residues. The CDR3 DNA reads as TGTGCCAGCAGCTTAGGACAGGGGTATACCTACAATGAGCAGTTCTTC. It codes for CASSLGQGYTYNEQFF.

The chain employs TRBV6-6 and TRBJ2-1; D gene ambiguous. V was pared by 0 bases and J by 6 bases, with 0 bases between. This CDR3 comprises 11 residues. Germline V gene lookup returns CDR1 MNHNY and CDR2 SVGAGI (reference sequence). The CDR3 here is CASSYSNEQFF. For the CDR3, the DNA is TGTGCCAGCAGTTACTCCAATGAGCAGTTCTTC.

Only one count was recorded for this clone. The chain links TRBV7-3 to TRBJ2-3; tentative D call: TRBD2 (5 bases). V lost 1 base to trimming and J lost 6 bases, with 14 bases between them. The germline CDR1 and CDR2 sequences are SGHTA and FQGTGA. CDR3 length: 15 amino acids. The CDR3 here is CASSLKAGVADTQYF. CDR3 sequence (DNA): TGTGCCAGCAGCTTAAAAGCCGGGGTGGCGGATACGCAGTATTTT.

The CDR3 region is CSAWKQYEQYF. The CDR3 region has the DNA TGCAGCGCTTGGAAGCAGTACGAGCAGTACTTC. The chain combines TRBV29-1 with TRBJ2-7; no firm D call. This CDR3 has 11 amino acids. V was cut by 7 bases and J by 4 bases, with 11 bases left in between. Germline CDR1 and CDR2: SQVTM and ANQGSEA.

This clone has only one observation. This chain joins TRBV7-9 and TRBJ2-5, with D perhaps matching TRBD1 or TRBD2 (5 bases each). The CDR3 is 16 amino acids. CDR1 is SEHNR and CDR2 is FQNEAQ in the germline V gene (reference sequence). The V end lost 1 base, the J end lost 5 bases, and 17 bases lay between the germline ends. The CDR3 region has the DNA TGTGCCAGCAGCTTAGTCGATTGGGGGAGCTGGGAGACCCAGTACTTC. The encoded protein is CASSLVDWGSWETQYF.

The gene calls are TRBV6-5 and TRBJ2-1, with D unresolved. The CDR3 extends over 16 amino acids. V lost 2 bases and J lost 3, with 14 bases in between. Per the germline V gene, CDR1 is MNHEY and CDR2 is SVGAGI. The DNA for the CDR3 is TGTGCCAGCAGTTACGGAGCGCCTTGGGACTACAATGAGCAGTTCTTC. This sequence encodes CASSYGAPWDYNEQFF.

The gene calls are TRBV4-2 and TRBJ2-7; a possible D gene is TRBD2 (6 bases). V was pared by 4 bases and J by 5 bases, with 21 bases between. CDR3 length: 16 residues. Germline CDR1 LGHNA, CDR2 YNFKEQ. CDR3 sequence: CASSLRGAGPANEQYF. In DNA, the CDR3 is TGTGCCAGCAGCCTAAGGGGTGCGGGGCCCGCTAACGAGCAGTACTTC.

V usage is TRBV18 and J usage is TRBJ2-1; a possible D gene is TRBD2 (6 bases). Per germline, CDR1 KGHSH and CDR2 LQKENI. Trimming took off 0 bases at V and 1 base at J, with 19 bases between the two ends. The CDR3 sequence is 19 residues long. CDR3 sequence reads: CASSPPKKSSVISYNEQFF. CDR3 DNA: TGTGCCAGCTCACCACCGAAAAAGTCTAGCGTCATTTCCTACAATGAGCAGTTCTTC. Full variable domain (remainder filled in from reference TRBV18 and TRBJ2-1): NAGVMQNPRHLVRRRGQEARLRCSPMKGHSHVYWYRQLPEEGLKFMVYLQKENIIDESGMPKERFSAEFPKEGPSILRIQQVVRGDSAAYFCASSPPKKSSVISYNEQFFGPGTRLTVL.

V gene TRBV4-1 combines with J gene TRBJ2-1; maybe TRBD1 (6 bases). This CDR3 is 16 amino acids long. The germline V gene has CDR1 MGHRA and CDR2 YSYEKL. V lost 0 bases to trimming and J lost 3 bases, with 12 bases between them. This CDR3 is CASSQDIGGYYNEQFF. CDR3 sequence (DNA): TGCGCCAGCAGCCAAGATATAGGGGGATACTACAATGAGCAGTTCTTC.